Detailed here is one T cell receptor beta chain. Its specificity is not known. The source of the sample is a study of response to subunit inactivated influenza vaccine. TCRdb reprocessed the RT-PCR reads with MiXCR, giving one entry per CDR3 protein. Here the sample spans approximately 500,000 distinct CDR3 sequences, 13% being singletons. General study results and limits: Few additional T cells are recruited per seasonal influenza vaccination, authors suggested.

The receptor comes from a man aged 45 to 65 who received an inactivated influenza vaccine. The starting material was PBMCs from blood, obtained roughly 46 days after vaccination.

In nucleotides, the CDR3 is TGTGCCAGCTCACCAACCGGGCAAGTAAACACTGAAGCTTTCTTT. Encoded protein: CASSPTGQVNTEAFF. The V call is TRBV18, the J call TRBJ1-1; D is ambiguous. Germline CDR1 KGHSH, CDR2 LQKENI. Trimming cost V 2 bases and J 2 bases, with 12 bases left between them. The CDR3 is 15 residues long.